These 20 T cell receptor beta chains share one sample of origin, sequenced in a study of CD8 T cells in Susac syndrome. Reverse transcription used roughly 0.45 to 1 ug RNA and random hexamers. TCRdb re-called the immunoSEQ multiplex PCR reads with MiXCR, one entry per CDR3 protein. The sample yields 200,000 or so distinct CDR3 sequences, roughly 95% seen once. What was sequenced was CD4+ T cells from PBMCs. Receptors were obtained from a human donor with multiple sclerosis.

This clonotype was seen a few times. The genes are TRBV20-1 and TRBJ2-7; the D is unclear. This CDR3 is 10 amino acids long. Trimming shortened V by 5 bases and J by 2 bases, and 4 bases separated the two germline ends. CDR1 and CDR2 from the germline V gene are DFQATT and SNEGSKA (reference sequence). The CDR3, as DNA: TGCAGTGCTGGCGCCTACGAGCAGTACTTC. Translated: CSAGAYEQYF.

The chain is built from TRBV7-2 and TRBJ1-6; D might be TRBD1 (6 bases). Germline CDR1 SGHTA, CDR2 FQGNSA. This CDR3 is built from 14 residues. V lost 4 bases to trimming and J lost 7 bases, with 11 bases between them. The CDR3 DNA follows: TGTGCCAGCAGCTATCACAGGGAAAATTCACCCCTCCACTTT. This encodes CASSYHRENSPLHF.

The chain employs TRBV10-2 and TRBJ2-1; a possible D gene is TRBD2 (5 bases). V was cut by 2 bases and J by 16 bases, with 18 bases left in between. CDR1 and CDR2 from the germline V gene are WSHSY and SAAADI. This CDR3 is built from 13 residues. CDR3 DNA: TGCGCCAGCAGTGAGGACTCATCTTCGAGGGCCTTCTTC. Encoded protein: CASSEDSSSRAFF.

The V and J genes are TRBV20-1 and TRBJ1-3; D is unresolved. The CDR3 loop spans 11 amino acids. CDR1 is DFQATT and CDR2 is SNEGSKA in the germline V gene (reference sequence). V gave up 3 bases and J gave up 8 bases, with 8 bases separating them. In nucleotides, the CDR3 is TGCAGTGCTAGGCTCGGGTACACCATATATTTT. Its protein is CSARLGYTIYF.

This chain joins TRBV5-4 and TRBJ2-1; no firm D call. V was pared by 1 base and J by 3 bases, with 8 bases between. CDR3 length: 14 residues. Germline assignment: CDR1 SGHNT and CDR2 YYREEE (reference sequence). The CDR3 sequence: CASSLYGVYNEQFF. The CDR3, as DNA: TGTGCCAGCAGCTTGTATGGGGTCTACAATGAGCAGTTCTTC.

The V call is TRBV7-8, the J call TRBJ1-2; D is perhaps TRBD1 (5 bases). Germline V CDR1 and CDR2: SGHVS, FQNEAQ. The CDR3 spans 16 residues. V shed 2 bases and J shed 7 bases, with 20 bases lying between them. The CDR3 protein is CASSLSPGTFMVGYTF. The CDR3 DNA is TGTGCCAGCAGCTTAAGTCCCGGGACGTTTATGGTTGGCTACACCTTC.

The chain carries TRBV7-8 and TRBJ2-2, with a tentative D call TRBD1 (6 bases). In germline, CDR1 is SGHVS, CDR2 FQNEAQ. Trimming took 4 bases from V and 10 from J, leaving 19 bases between them. The CDR3 is 15 amino acids. CDR3 sequence: CASSSSRDILTELFF. The DNA of the CDR3 is TGTGCCAGCAGCTCCTCAAGGGACATCCTAACGGAGCTGTTTTTT. Complete variable domain (other parts from reference TRBV7-8 and TRBJ2-2): GAGVSQSPRYKVAKRGQDVALRCDPISGHVSLFWYQQALGQGPEFLTYFQNEAQLDKSGLPSDRFFAERPEGSVSTLKIQRTQQEDSAVYLCASSSSRDILTELFFGEGSRLTVL.

V is TRBV2 and J is TRBJ2-7, with D perhaps matching TRBD2 (6 bases). The CDR3 extends over 14 amino acids. Germline CDR1 SNHLY, CDR2 FYNNEI. V lost 6 bases, J lost 0 bases, and 12 bases lay in between. The CDR3 bases are TGTGCCAGCAGGGGAGGCAGTAGCTCCTACGAGCAGTACTTC. This translates into CASRGGSSSYEQYF.

The chain links TRBV12-3 or TRBV12-4 to TRBJ2-1, with D perhaps matching TRBD2 (7 bases). This CDR3 has 17 amino acids. Trimming cost V 7 bases and J 0 bases, with 19 bases left between them. In nucleotides, the CDR3 is TGTGCCAGCATCTACCCCCGGGCGGGGGCCTCCTACAATGAGCAGTTCTTC. Amino acids: CASIYPRAGASYNEQFF.

The chain links TRBV12-3 or TRBV12-4 to TRBJ1-2; TRBD1 is a possible D gene (6 bases). The germline V and J ends were trimmed by 5 bases and 8 bases, with 21 bases remaining between them. CDR3 length equals 15 residues. CDR3 DNA: TGTGCCAGCAGTGCCCACCGTCTGGGGGGGCGCGGCTACACCTTC. Translated: CASSAHRLGGRGYTF.

This chain connects TRBV20-1 to TRBJ2-7; D may match TRBD1 or TRBD2 (6 bases each). V was shortened by 7 bases and J by 5 bases, with 15 bases between the two germline ends. Per the germline V gene, CDR1 is DFQATT and CDR2 is SNEGSKA (reference sequence). CDR3 length equals 12 residues. In DNA, the CDR3 is TGCAGTGGAAAACAGGGAGGTGACGAGCAGTACTTC. It specifies CSGKQGGDEQYF.

The genes are TRBV1 and TRBJ2-5. TRBV1 is a pseudogene segment. The CDR3 extends over 14 amino acids. The CDR3, as DNA: TGCACCAGCAGCCTGAAAACCCCACACAAGACCCAGTACTTC. The encoded protein is CTSSLKTPHKTQYF.

The rearrangement links TRBV24-1 to TRBJ2-5; TRBD2 might be the D (5 bases). The CDR3 is made up of 15 amino acids. CDR1 and CDR2 (germline): KGHDR, SFDVKD. Trimming removed 4 bases from V and 2 bases from J, with 13 bases in between. The CDR3 DNA sequence: TGTGCCACCAGTGACTCCCTTGGGAGACAAGAGACCCAGTACTTC. It codes for CATSDSLGRQETQYF.

The V and J genes are TRBV2 and TRBJ2-7, with 9 bases that match TRBD2. J gave up 4 bases and V 5 bases, and 6 bases lay outside the gene matches. The CDR3 sequence is 14 residues long. Germline CDR1 reads SNHLY; CDR2 reads FYNNEI. CDR3 residues: CASSWGSGGYEQYF. Here the CDR3 DNA reads TGTGCCAGCAGTTGGGGGAGCGGGGGGTACGAGCAGTACTTC.

This clonotype came up once. The chain links TRBV20-1 to TRBJ2-1; possibly TRBD1 or TRBD2 for D (5 bases each). Per the germline V gene, CDR1 is DFQATT and CDR2 is SNEGSKA (reference sequence). This CDR3 spans 14 amino acids. Deletions cut 3 bases from V and 4 bases from J, with 13 bases between. CDR3 coding DNA: TGCAGTGCTAGGCAAGGGGCGGGTTACAATGAGCAGTTCTTC. Residues: CSARQGAGYNEQFF.

The chain recombines TRBV5-4 with TRBJ2-1; no definite D call. There are 13 residues in the CDR3. From germline, CDR1 is SGHNT and CDR2 YYREEE (reference sequence). Trimming removed 1 base from V and 5 bases from J, with 7 bases in between. The chain's CDR3 is CASSLSLHNEQFF. CDR3 bases: TGTGCCAGCAGCTTGAGTCTCCACAATGAGCAGTTCTTC.

V and J are TRBV27 and TRBJ1-2, with D possibly matching TRBD1 (6 bases). The V gene's germline CDR1 is MNHEY and CDR2 SMNVEV (reference sequence). The ends were cut back, 5 bases at V and 6 bases at J, with 13 bases in the middle. The CDR3 totals 13 residues. The CDR3, as DNA: TGTGCCAGCAGTCCTACCGGGACAAATGGCTACACCTTC. It specifies CASSPTGTNGYTF.

The chain joins TRBV5-1 to TRBJ2-7, with 8 bases matching TRBD2. CDR1 is SGHRS and CDR2 is YFSETQ in the germline V gene. CDR3 length: 15 residues. V trimming: 4 bases; J trimming: 6 bases; junction bases outside the gene matches: 12. CDR3 bases: TGCGCCAGCAGCGAGACCGGGACTAGGCCTCCCGAGCAGTACTTC. Its protein product is CASSETGTRPPEQYF.

The J gene is TRBJ2-6, the V gene TRBV2; D may be TRBD2 (5 bases). CDR1 and CDR2 (germline): SNHLY, FYNNEI. CDR3 size: 14 residues. With 3 bases removed from V and 4 bases from J, the gap between germline ends came to 7 bases. The CDR3 DNA sequence: TGTGCCAGCAGTGACGTAGCGGGGGCCAACGTCCTGACTTTC. Its translation: CASSDVAGANVLTF.

The CDR3 DNA reads TGTGCCAGCAGTTTTAGTACAGGCCAAAACATTCAGTACTTC. Translated, it gives CASSFSTGQNIQYF. The V gene is TRBV12-3 or TRBV12-4, the J gene TRBJ2-4; tentatively, D is TRBD1 (5 bases). This CDR3 has 14 residues. Trimming took 3 bases from V and 5 from J, leaving 11 bases between them.